The rows below give T cell receptor beta chains drawn from one sample of a study of cytomegalovirus exposure and HLA in healthy donors. Repertoires were generated with immunoSEQ multiplex PCR, while TCRdb's copy carries only in-frame clones and drops some. The sample has fewer than 300,000 clones, roughly 88% seen once. Sequencing was performed on PBMCs. These receptors originate from a middle-aged man in good health and CMV-seropositive. CDR3s include the opening cysteine and the closing phenylalanine or tryptophan. D genes are given only for firm matches. Size is omitted from some rows. Given values are once, few, many or a class for expanded clones.

d_call	v_call	cdr3_length	clone_size	j_call	cdr3_aa	cdr3_nt
TRBD2	TRBV6-5	15	.	TRBJ2-1	CASSGPPGGTNEQFF	TGTGCCAGCTCTGGGCCCCCGGGAGGCACCAATGAGCAGTTCTTC
.	TRBV28	14	.	TRBJ1-3	CASSFTGTGNTIYF	TGTGCCAGCAGTTTCACAGGGACTGGAAACACCATATATTTT
.	TRBV28	14	.	TRBJ2-3	CASTWGRGVDTQYF	TGTGCCAGCACCTGGGGCAGGGGGGTAGATACGCAGTATTTT
.	TRBV28	13	.	TRBJ2-7	CATEGGQTYEQYF	TGTGCCACCGAGGGGGGACAGACCTACGAGCAGTACTTC
.	TRBV5-4	14	.	TRBJ1-2	CASSLDREEYGYTF	TGTGCCAGCAGCTTGGACAGGGAAGAGTATGGCTACACCTTC
.	TRBV30	12	.	TRBJ1-1	CAWSPLNTEAFF	TGTGCCTGGAGTCCATTGAACACTGAAGCTTTCTTT
.	TRBV27	13	once	TRBJ2-7	CASSWGEAYEQYF	TGTGCCAGCAGTTGGGGGGAAGCCTACGAGCAGTACTTC
TRBD1	TRBV29-1	13	.	TRBJ2-1	CSVRTGDHNEQFF	TGCAGCGTTAGGACAGGGGACCACAATGAGCAGTTCTTC
TRBD2	TRBV2	14	.	TRBJ2-7	CASTLREGPYEQYF	TGTGCCAGCACGTTGCGGGAGGGCCCGTACGAGCAGTACTTC
TRBD1	TRBV5-4	16	few	TRBJ2-3	CASSPRQGTSTDTQYF	TGTGCCAGCAGCCCAAGACAGGGAACTAGCACAGATACGCAGTATTTT
TRBD1	TRBV27	17	.	TRBJ1-2	CASSLSAARGRLYGYTF	TGTGCCAGCAGTTTAAGCGCCGCTAGGGGGCGTCTCTATGGCTACACCTTC
TRBD1	TRBV6-6	14	.	TRBJ1-3	CASRGTGAGNTIYF	TGTGCCAGCAGAGGGACAGGGGCTGGAAACACCATATATTTT
.	TRBV5-1	14	.	TRBJ2-1	CATKRAADYNEQFF	TGCGCCACCAAGAGGGCGGCCGACTACAATGAGCAGTTCTTC
TRBD1	TRBV11-2	16	.	TRBJ2-5	CASSEPSGTGGETQYF	TGTGCCAGCAGCGAACCCTCCGGGACAGGGGGGGAGACCCAGTACTTC
.	TRBV2	15	few	TRBJ2-2	CASSGRLGWAGELFF	TGTGCCAGCTCAGGGAGACTAGGGTGGGCCGGGGAGCTGTTTTTT
TRBD2	TRBV9	15	.	TRBJ2-3	CASGSLAESTDTQYF	TGTGCCAGCGGTTCACTAGCGGAAAGCACAGATACGCAGTATTTT
.	TRBV2	14	.	TRBJ1-5	CATWGGVSNQPQHF	TGTGCCACCTGGGGGGGGGTGAGCAATCAGCCCCAGCATTTT
.	TRBV11-2	13	.	TRBJ1-5	CASSRGSNQPQHF	TGTGCCAGCAGCCGGGGTAGCAATCAGCCCCAGCATTTT
TRBD1	TRBV30	17	many	TRBJ2-1	CAWSDPTQGARDNEQFF	TGTGCCTGGAGTGACCCGACCCAGGGGGCGAGAGACAATGAGCAGTTCTTC
.	TRBV9	14	.	TRBJ2-7	CASSVGSGVQEQYF	TGTGCCAGCAGCGTAGGGTCAGGGGTTCAAGAGCAGTACTTC
TRBD1	TRBV29-1	16	.	TRBJ2-7	CSVIHRPGQGIYEQYF	TGCAGCGTTATACACCGGCCGGGACAGGGGATCTACGAGCAGTACTTC
TRBD2	TRBV7-9	15	.	TRBJ2-5	CASSLVSGRGETQYF	TGTGCCAGCAGCTTAGTTAGCGGGAGAGGGGAGACCCAGTACTTC